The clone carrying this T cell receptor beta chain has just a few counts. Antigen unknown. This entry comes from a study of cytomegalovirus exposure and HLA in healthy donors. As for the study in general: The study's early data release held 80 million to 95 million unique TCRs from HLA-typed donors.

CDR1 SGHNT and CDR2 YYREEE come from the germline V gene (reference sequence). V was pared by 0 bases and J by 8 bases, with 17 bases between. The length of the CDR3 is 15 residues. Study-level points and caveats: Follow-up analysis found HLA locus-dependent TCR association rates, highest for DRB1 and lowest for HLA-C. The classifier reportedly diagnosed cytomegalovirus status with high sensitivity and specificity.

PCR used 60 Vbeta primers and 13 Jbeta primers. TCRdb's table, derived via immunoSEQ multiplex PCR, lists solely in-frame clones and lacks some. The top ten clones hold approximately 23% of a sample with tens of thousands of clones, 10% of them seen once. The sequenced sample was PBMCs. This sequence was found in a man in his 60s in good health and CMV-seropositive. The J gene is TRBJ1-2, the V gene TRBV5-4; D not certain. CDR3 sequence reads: CASSLAMGRERGYTF. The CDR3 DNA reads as TGTGCCAGCAGCTTGGCAATGGGTCGGGAGCGAGGCTACACCTTC.